The present TCR beta chain was sequenced within a study of CD4+ T cells in melanoma. Points from the study as a whole: A reported correlation linked neoantigen-specific CD4+ T cells to CD8+, macrophage and B cell function. Neoantigen-specific CD4+ T cells in melanoma reportedly had diverse differentiation states.

The repertoire was sequenced with immunoSEQ multiplex PCR; TCRdb's copy has only in-frame clones and lacks some. The sample records more than 9,500 clones, about 70% being singletons. As to this clone: Its specificity is unknown.

The length of the CDR3 is 12 residues. The germline V gene has CDR1 MNHEY and CDR2 SVGAGI. Trimming removed 8 bases at V and 2 bases at J, with 10 bases between. Sequenced material: peripheral blood. This sequence originates from a human donor with melanoma. The chain has TRBV6-5 and TRBJ2-7, with a weak D call TRBD1 (6 bases). The CDR3 nucleotides are TGTGCCAGCTGGGACACCCCCTACGAGCAGTACTTC. Protein product: CASWDTPYEQYF.